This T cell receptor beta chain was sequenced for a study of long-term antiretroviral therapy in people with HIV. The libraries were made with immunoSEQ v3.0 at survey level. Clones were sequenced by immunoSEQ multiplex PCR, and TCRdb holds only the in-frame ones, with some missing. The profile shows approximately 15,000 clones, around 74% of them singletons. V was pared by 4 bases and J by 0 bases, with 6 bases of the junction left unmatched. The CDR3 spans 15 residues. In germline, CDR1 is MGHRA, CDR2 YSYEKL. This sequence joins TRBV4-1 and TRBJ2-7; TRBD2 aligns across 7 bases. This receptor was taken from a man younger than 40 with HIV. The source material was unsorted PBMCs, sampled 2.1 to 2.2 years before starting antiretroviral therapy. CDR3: CASSPTGTTSYEQYF. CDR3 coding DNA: TGCGCCAGCAGCCCCACTGGGACTACCTCCTACGAGCAGTACTTC.